This entry lists 20 T cell receptor beta chains sequenced from one sample in a study of T cells in Graves' hyperthyroidism and ophthalmopathy. The source material, RNA transcripts, was used to amplify TCR beta CDR3 regions. The TCR CDR3 was amplified in a first-round RT-PCR using the HTBI primer set. TCRdb reprocessed the multiplex PCR reads with MiXCR, giving one entry per CDR3 protein. The sample includes a few hundred thousand distinct CDR3 sequences, 13% to 15% of them seen just once. The sequenced sample consisted of blood. Receptors were obtained from a woman aged 18-29 years with Graves' hyperthyroidism.

This clonotype showed up just a few times. The chain couples TRBV5-1 to TRBJ2-3; 8 bases line up with TRBD1. Germline loops: CDR1 SGHRS, CDR2 YFSETQ. V gave up 3 bases and J gave up 2 bases; unmatched junction bases: 5. This CDR3 region has 15 residues. For the CDR3, the DNA is TGCGCCAGCAGCTCGGACAGGGCAAACACAGATACGCAGTATTTT. Translated: CASSSDRANTDTQYF.

This clonotype was counted at least ten times. J is TRBJ2-1 and V is TRBV27; a weak D match, TRBD2 (5 bases). Germline V gives CDR1 MNHEY, CDR2 SMNVEV (reference sequence). The CDR3 covers 13 residues. Trimming removed 6 bases at V and 10 bases at J, with 16 bases between. CDR3 DNA: TGTGCCAGCAGACCCGCGGGCGGAAACGAGCAGTTCTTC. This gives the protein CASRPAGGNEQFF.

This clonotype is a singleton in its sample. The chain employs TRBV20-1 and TRBJ1-2; tentative D call: TRBD1 (6 bases). V gave up 0 bases and J gave up 8 bases, with 22 bases separating them. The germline V gene has CDR1 DFQATT and CDR2 SNEGSKA (reference sequence). The CDR3 covers 16 residues. The DNA for the CDR3 is TGCAGTGCTAGAGATCGGGAGGGGGGATGGTATCTGGGCTACACCTTC. It is translated as CSARDREGGWYLGYTF.

The chain links TRBV9 to TRBJ2-7, with a possible D match to TRBD1 (5 bases). V was shortened by 1 base and J by 3 bases, with 11 bases between the two germline ends. Germline CDR1 and CDR2: SGDLS and YYNGEE. There are 14 residues in the CDR3. The CDR3 is CASSVQGHRYEQYF. CDR3 bases: TGTGCCAGCAGCGTACAGGGTCATCGCTACGAGCAGTACTTC.

This clonotype was counted many times. The V gene is TRBV7-3, the J gene TRBJ2-7; unclear D gene. The CDR3 loop spans 13 amino acids. Germline V CDR1 and CDR2: SGHTA, FQGTGA. Trimming pared 8 bases from V and 9 bases from J, leaving 20 bases between. The CDR3 here is CASGADIPAVQYF. DNA for the CDR3: TGTGCCAGCGGAGCTGATATTCCGGCGGTGCAGTACTTC.

Ten or more counts support this clonotype. The chain couples TRBV5-1 to TRBJ2-2; 13 nucleotides match TRBD2. The CDR3 loop spans 18 amino acids. CDR1 is SGHRS and CDR2 is YFSETQ in the germline V gene. Unmatched junction bases numbered 14, after V lost 5 bases and J lost 7 bases. The CDR3 nucleotides read TGCGCCAGCAGTCCCGGACTAGCGGGAGATGGCGTGGGCGGGGAGCTGTTTTTT. Translating it yields CASSPGLAGDGVGGELFF.

There are a few counts of this clonotype. V usage is TRBV5-1 and J usage is TRBJ2-3; 10 bases match TRBD2. After removal of 3 bases from V and 1 base from J, the junction contained 8 bases not matched to a gene. This CDR3 has 17 amino acids. From germline, CDR1 is SGHRS and CDR2 YFSETQ. The CDR3 sequence: CASSWTPSGRGTDTQYF. CDR3 in DNA: TGCGCCAGCAGCTGGACGCCTAGCGGGAGAGGCACAGATACGCAGTATTTT.

This clonotype was detected many times. This sequence joins TRBV24-1 and TRBJ1-2; D uncertain. The germline gives CDR1 KGHDR, CDR2 SFDVKD. There are 13 residues in the CDR3. Trimming pared 9 bases from V and 11 bases from J, leaving 21 bases between. The CDR3 is CATAPRDMFWYTF. The CDR3 DNA sequence: TGTGCCACCGCCCCGCGCGACATGTTCTGGTACACCTTC.

This clonotype was observed a few times. The chain has TRBV9 and TRBJ2-3, with 7 bases aligning to TRBD1. V shed 0 bases and J 5 bases; nucleotides not matched to a gene: 0. Germline V gene data show CDR1 as SGDLS and CDR2 as YYNGEE. This CDR3 has 13 amino acids. The CDR3 loop is CASSVGDRDTQYF. For the CDR3, the DNA is TGTGCCAGCAGCGTAGGGGACAGAGATACGCAGTATTTT.

V and J are TRBV6-2 or TRBV6-3 and TRBJ2-3; 10 bases are a match to TRBD2. Germline CDR1 reads MNHEY; CDR2 reads SVGEGT. Losses at the gene ends were 5 bases for V and 6 bases for J; bases not matched to a gene: 11. The CDR3 is made up of 16 amino acids. Here the CDR3 reads CASSPWASGSVDTQYF. The CDR3 DNA follows: TGTGCCAGCAGTCCCTGGGCTAGCGGGAGTGTGGATACGCAGTATTTT.

This clonotype was found many times. The chain is built from TRBV18 and TRBJ1-1; D is unresolved. Per the germline V gene, CDR1 is KGHSH and CDR2 is LQKENI. The CDR3 runs 12 residues. Deletions cut 3 bases from V and 7 bases from J, with 9 bases between. The CDR3, as DNA: TGTGCCAGCTCACCGTCAGGCGTTGAAGCTTTCTTT. It is translated as CASSPSGVEAFF. The full variable domain, rest sourced from reference TRBV18 and TRBJ1-1, is NAGVMQNPRHLVRRRGQEARLRCSPMKGHSHVYWYRQLPEEGLKFMVYLQKENIIDESGMPKERFSAEFPKEGPSILRIQQVVRGDSAAYFCASSPSGVEAFFGQGTRLTVV.

The chain has TRBV10-3 and TRBJ1-3; D gene unclear. Trimming took off 7 bases at V and 0 bases at J, with 4 bases between the two ends. CDR3 length: 12 amino acids. The germline gives CDR1 ENHRY, CDR2 SYGVKD. Here the CDR3 DNA reads TGTGCCATCATGGGCTCTGGAAACACCATATATTTT. This codes for CAIMGSGNTIYF.

This clonotype was seen ten or more times. The V call is TRBV3-1, the J call TRBJ2-3; D is possibly TRBD1 (5 bases). The CDR3 is 15 residues long. V was cut by 0 bases and J by 6 bases, with 13 bases left in between. Germline lookup yields CDR1 LGHDT and CDR2 YNNKEL (reference sequence). The CDR3 DNA is TGTGCCAGCAGCCAAGATCTTCAGGGCGCGGATACGCAGTATTTT. As protein: CASSQDLQGADTQYF.

The table lists this clonotype with many counts. This chain joins TRBV20-1 and TRBJ2-3; possible D gene TRBD1, 6 bases. The CDR3 is 13 residues long. With 6 bases removed from V and 2 bases from J, the gap between germline ends came to 12 bases. The germline V gene encodes CDR1 DFQATT and CDR2 SNEGSKA (reference sequence). CDR3 amino acids: CSADWDTTDTQYF. The CDR3 region has the DNA TGCAGTGCGGACTGGGACACCACAGATACGCAGTATTTT.

This clonotype was observed many times. V usage is TRBV18 and J usage is TRBJ1-4, with TRBD1 matching over 7 bases. The CDR3 has 14 residues. J was trimmed by 6 bases and V by 6 bases; bases with no gene match: 7. The germline gives CDR1 KGHSH, CDR2 LQKENI. The CDR3: CASSLTGTDEKLFF. Written as DNA, the CDR3 is TGTGCCAGCTCCCTGACAGGGACGGATGAAAAACTGTTTTTT.

This clonotype has more than one count but fewer than ten. This chain joins TRBV30 and TRBJ1-5, with D perhaps TRBD1 (6 bases). The CDR3 runs 14 residues. V lost 0 bases and J 4 bases, leaving 10 bases between the germline ends. Germline-derived CDR1 and CDR2 are GTSNPN and SVGIG (reference sequence). In nucleotides, the CDR3 is TGTGCCTGGAGTGTGGGACAAGGTAATCAGCCCCAGCATTTT. Residues: CAWSVGQGNQPQHF.

A remark on this clonotype: A much larger clone sits a single nucleotide away, making a read error possible. The chain carries TRBV18 and TRBJ2-5; 12 bases are shared with TRBD2. The trim removed 0 bases at V and 4 bases at J, leaving 3 bases unmatched. Germline V gene sequence: CDR1 KGHSH, CDR2 LQKENI. The length of the CDR3 is 16 residues. CDR3 residues: CASSPPTSGGGETQYF. In DNA, the CDR3 is TGTGCCAGCTCACCACCGACTAGCGGGGGCGGAGAGACCCAGTACTTC. Complete variable domain (other parts from reference TRBV18 and TRBJ2-5): NAGVMQNPRHLVRRRGQEARLRCSPMKGHSHVYWYRQLPEEGLKFMVYLQKENIIDESGMPKERFSAEFPKEGPSILRIQQVVRGDSAAYFCASSPPTSGGGETQYFGPGTRLLVL.

The CDR3 nucleotides read TGTGCCAGCAGCCGAGGACAGGGCGGTGAAAAACTGTTTTTT. The encoded protein is CASSRGQGGEKLFF. The J gene is TRBJ1-4, the V gene TRBV7-6, with TRBD1 matching 8 bases. J lost 7 bases, V lost 5 bases, and 6 bases had no gene match. The CDR3 extends over 14 amino acids. Looked up from germline, CDR1 is SGHVS and CDR2 is FNYEAQ.

Ten or more counts support this clonotype. The J gene is TRBJ2-3, the V gene TRBV12-3 or TRBV12-4; D call uncertain. This CDR3 is built from 13 residues. The germline V and J ends were trimmed by 1 base and 3 bases, with 5 bases remaining between them. The CDR3 sequence: CASSLVRTDTQYF. In nucleotides, the CDR3 is TGTGCCAGCAGTTTAGTACGGACAGATACGCAGTATTTT.

Worth noting for this clonotype: A single base separates this from a much larger clone, so it may be a read error. The V gene is TRBV7-9, the J gene TRBJ2-2; either TRBD1 or TRBD2 may fit D (6 bases each). Germline V gene data show CDR1 as SEHNR and CDR2 as FQNEAQ (reference sequence). This CDR3 contains 16 residues. The CDR3 region has the DNA TGTGCCAGCAGCTTATTCCAGGGGTTTCTCACCGGGGGGCTGTTTTTT. This gives the protein CASSLFQGFLTGGLFF.